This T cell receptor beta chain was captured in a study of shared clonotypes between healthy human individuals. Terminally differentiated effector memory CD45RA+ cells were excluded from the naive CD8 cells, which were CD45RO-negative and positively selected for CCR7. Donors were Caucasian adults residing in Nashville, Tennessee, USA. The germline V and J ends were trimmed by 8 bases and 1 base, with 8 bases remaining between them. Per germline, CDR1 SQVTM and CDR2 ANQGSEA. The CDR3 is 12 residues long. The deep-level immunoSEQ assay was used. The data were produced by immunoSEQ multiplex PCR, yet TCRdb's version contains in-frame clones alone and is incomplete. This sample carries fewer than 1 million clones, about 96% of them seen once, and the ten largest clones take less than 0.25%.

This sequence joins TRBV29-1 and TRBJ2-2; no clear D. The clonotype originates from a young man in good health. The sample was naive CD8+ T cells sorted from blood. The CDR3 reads CSFAGNTGELFF. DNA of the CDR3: TGCAGCTTCGCAGGGAACACCGGGGAGCTGTTTTTT.